This TCR beta chain derives from a study of Graves' ophthalmopathy and Graves' hyperthyroidism. Amplification from RNA transcripts yielded the TCR beta CDR3 regions. First-round RT-PCR with HTBI primers preceded a second-round multiplex PCR. TCRdb reprocessed the multiplex PCR reads via MiXCR and lists one record per CDR3 protein. This table holds about 700,000 distinct CDR3 sequences, approximately 39% found once. Ophthalmopathy donors' eye disease showed moderate-to-severe activity, CAS of at least 3, NOSPECS of at least 4 and duration under 3 months. The CDR3 spans 13 residues. CDR1 is ENHRY, CDR2 SYGVKD, per germline. Between the trimmed V and J ends, which lost 0 bases and 11 bases, there was a span of 13 bases.

The sequence came from an adult man with Graves' ophthalmopathy. The sample was peripheral blood. The chain joins TRBV10-3 to TRBJ1-1, with D possibly being TRBD1 (6 bases). The CDR3 DNA follows: TGTGCCATCAGTGAGTCTAAGGGGGTGGACGCTTTCTTT. Its protein product is CAISESKGVDAFF.